Listed here are 21 T cell receptor beta chains from one sample, sequenced in a study of response to subunit inactivated influenza vaccine. A single record per CDR3 protein comes from TCRdb applying MiXCR to the RT-PCR reads. The table lists approximately 530,000 distinct CDR3 sequences, 6% to 9% of them singletons. Sequences were derived from PBMCs from blood, sampled roughly 24 months after vaccination. The receptors shown here come from a man between 45 and 75 years old who received an inactivated influenza vaccine.

This clonotype has ten or more counts. The V call is TRBV28, the J call TRBJ2-1, with unresolved D. V shed 6 bases and J shed 2 bases, with 14 bases lying between them. Germline assignment: CDR1 MDHEN and CDR2 SYDVKM. The CDR3 covers 15 residues. The CDR3 reads CASSRLTNAYNEQFF. The CDR3, as DNA: TGTGCCAGCAGCCGATTGACAAATGCCTACAATGAGCAGTTCTTC.

This chain connects TRBV5-5 to TRBJ2-2, with D maybe TRBD1 (6 bases). Looked up from germline, CDR1 is SGHKS and CDR2 is YYEKEE (reference sequence). This CDR3 comprises 14 residues. Trimming pared 4 bases from V and 7 bases from J, leaving 14 bases between. CDR3 amino acids: CASSPGVICGELFF. CDR3 DNA: TGTGCCAGCAGCCCAGGGGTTATCTGCGGGGAGCTGTTTTTT.

The chain is built from TRBV7-2 and TRBJ2-7; TRBD1 aligns across 8 bases. The CDR3 loop spans 14 amino acids. Germline assignment: CDR1 SGHTA and CDR2 FQGNSA. The J segment lost 2 bases and the V segment lost 5 bases, leaving 5 bases of the junction unmatched. The CDR3, as DNA: TGTGCCAGCAGCGAACGGACAGGGACCTACGAGCAGTACTTC. Translating it yields CASSERTGTYEQYF.

This chain uses TRBV5-6 with TRBJ1-1; D ambiguous. Germline V gene data show CDR1 as SGHDT and CDR2 as YYEEEE. Between the trimmed V and J ends, which lost 5 bases and 6 bases, there was a span of 14 bases. The CDR3 length is 13 residues. CDR3 sequence (DNA): TGTGCCAGCAGTTCGATCTGGGGTTCTGAAGCTTTCTTT. Translated, it gives CASSSIWGSEAFF.

The rearrangement uses TRBV18 and TRBJ1-4; D uncertain. Germline V lookup: CDR1 KGHSH, CDR2 LQKENI. Between the trimmed V and J ends, which lost 1 base and 7 bases, there was a span of 16 bases. The CDR3 has 16 residues. This CDR3 reads CASSPRGPPVGEKLFF. CDR3 DNA sequence: TGTGCCAGCTCACCACGCGGACCCCCCGTAGGTGAAAAACTGTTTTTT.

V is TRBV4-1 and J is TRBJ2-1; D remains unclear. Germline-derived CDR1 and CDR2 are MGHRA and YSYEKL. Trimming pared 4 bases from V and 0 bases from J, leaving 13 bases between. The CDR3 spans 16 residues. CDR3 sequence (DNA): TGCGCCAGCAGCCGCGGAGAGAGTACCTCCTACAATGAGCAGTTCTTC. Protein sequence: CASSRGESTSYNEQFF.

This clonotype has more than one count but fewer than ten. The chain recombines TRBV5-4 with TRBJ1-1, with 8 bases aligning to TRBD1. The CDR3 totals 14 residues. Unmatched junction bases numbered 4, after V lost 2 bases and J lost 4 bases. Per germline, CDR1 SGHNT and CDR2 YYREEE (reference sequence). The CDR3 sequence: CASSFQGASTEAFF. CDR3 DNA sequence: TGTGCCAGCAGCTTCCAGGGGGCGAGCACTGAAGCTTTCTTT.

The rearrangement uses TRBV5-1 and TRBJ1-4, with 7 bases aligning to TRBD1. This CDR3 region has 15 residues. Germline assignment: CDR1 SGHRS and CDR2 YFSETQ. The ends lost 4 bases at V and 4 bases at J; junction bases unmatched: 7. The CDR3 DNA follows: TGCGCCAGCAGCGTGAGGGGGCCCGGTAATGAAAAACTGTTTTTT. Amino acid sequence: CASSVRGPGNEKLFF.

This clonotype occurred many times. The genes are TRBV12-3 or TRBV12-4 and TRBJ2-7, with D maybe TRBD2 (6 bases). V was shortened by 3 bases and J by 3 bases, with 9 bases between the two germline ends. The CDR3 contains 13 residues. The CDR3: CASSLQEGYEQYF. The CDR3 nucleotides are TGTGCCAGCAGTTTGCAGGAGGGCTACGAGCAGTACTTC.

At least ten counts were recorded for this clonotype. The rearrangement uses TRBV20-1 and TRBJ2-3, with TRBD2 matching over 11 bases. This CDR3 comprises 15 residues. Germline V CDR1 and CDR2: DFQATT, SNEGSKA (reference sequence). Trimming removed 1 base from V and 5 bases from J; junction bases left unmatched: 5. CDR3: CSARGLAGGGDTQYF. The CDR3 coding sequence is TGCAGTGCTAGAGGGCTAGCGGGGGGTGGAGATACGCAGTATTTT.

The CDR3 nucleotides are TGTGCCAGCAGCTTGGACGCCAGGGGTAGTTCACCCCTCCACTTT. Its protein product is CASSLDARGSSPLHF. The V and J genes are TRBV5-5 and TRBJ1-6; a weak D match, TRBD1 (6 bases). The CDR3 consists of 15 residues. V was trimmed by 0 bases and J by 9 bases, leaving 13 bases between them. Germline V gene sequence: CDR1 SGHKS, CDR2 YYEKEE (reference sequence).

This chain links TRBV4-1 with TRBJ1-1; D is unclear. Germline lookup yields CDR1 MGHRA and CDR2 YSYEKL. V shed 2 bases and J shed 2 bases, with 12 bases lying between them. The CDR3 has 15 residues. The CDR3 sequence is CASSQLAGANTEAFF. As DNA, the CDR3 is TGCGCCAGCAGCCAATTAGCAGGAGCTAACACTGAAGCTTTCTTT.

The chain employs TRBV29-1 and TRBJ2-7, with D possibly called TRBD1 or TRBD2 (5 bases each). This CDR3 spans 11 amino acids. CDR1 is SQVTM, CDR2 ANQGSEA, per germline. V lost 2 bases to trimming and J lost 9 bases, with 11 bases between them. Here the CDR3 DNA reads TGCAGCGTTGAAAGGGACCAACTGCAGTACTTC. Its protein product is CSVERDQLQYF.

This clonotype was seen only a few times. The chain recombines TRBV28 with TRBJ2-4; maybe TRBD1 (7 bases). Germline values: CDR1 MDHEN, CDR2 SYDVKM. V dropped 4 bases and J dropped 3 bases, with 19 bases sitting between them. CDR3 length equals 17 residues. The CDR3 sequence: CASSSGGLLSGKNIQYF. The CDR3 DNA is TGTGCCAGCAGTTCAGGGGGACTCCTGAGCGGCAAAAACATTCAGTACTTC.

In its sample, this clonotype was seen a few times. The chain joins TRBV5-1 to TRBJ1-2, with 11 bases fitting TRBD1. Germline assignment: CDR1 SGHRS and CDR2 YFSETQ. V lost 4 bases and J lost 4; bases outside the gene matches: 9. There are 16 residues in the CDR3. The CDR3 DNA is TGCGCCAGCAGCCACGGACAGGGGGCAGGTGGCTATGGCTACACCTTC. Translation: CASSHGQGAGGYGYTF.

This clonotype was counted between two and nine times. The chain couples TRBV3-1 to TRBJ2-7, with D hard to call. V was trimmed by 0 bases and J by 6 bases, leaving 6 bases between them. Looked up from germline, CDR1 is LGHDT and CDR2 is YNNKEL (reference sequence). This CDR3 has 12 amino acids. The CDR3 protein is CASSQDSIEQYF. Here the CDR3 DNA reads TGTGCCAGCAGCCAAGATTCGATCGAGCAGTACTTC.

A few counts support this clonotype. J is TRBJ2-7 and V is TRBV6-1, with TRBD2 identical over 7 bases. With V trimmed by 7 bases and J by 7 bases, 16 bases remained unmatched. CDR1 and CDR2 from the germline V gene are MNHNS and SASEGT. This CDR3 is built from 15 residues. The CDR3 coding sequence is TGTGCCAGCACCCCAAGGGGAGGGACCAGTAGGGAGCAGTACTTC. Its protein is CASTPRGGTSREQYF.

In its sample, this clonotype was seen many times. The V call is TRBV20-1, the J call TRBJ2-7; D might be TRBD1 or TRBD2, each matching 5 bases. The CDR3 has 13 residues. Germline CDR1 reads DFQATT; CDR2 reads SNEGSKA (reference sequence). V dropped 6 bases and J dropped 3 bases, with 15 bases sitting between them. The CDR3 here is CSADRDGIYEQYF. CDR3 coding DNA: TGCAGTGCGGACCGGGACGGAATCTACGAGCAGTACTTC.

The chain recombines TRBV24-1 with TRBJ2-3; TRBD2 agrees at 8 bases. Germline CDR1 KGHDR, CDR2 SFDVKD. The CDR3 has 15 amino acids. Trimming took 2 bases from V and 0 from J; bases not matched to a gene: 0. In DNA, the CDR3 is TGTGCCACCAGTGATTCTAGCGGGAGCACAGATACGCAGTATTTT. Its translation: CATSDSSGSTDTQYF.

In this sample, this clonotype turned up many times. CDR3 protein: CASSLFFTGRTNTGELFF. Here the CDR3 DNA reads TGTGCCAGCAGCTTATTTTTTACGGGACGGACGAACACCGGGGAGCTGTTTTTT. V is TRBV7-8 and J is TRBJ2-2; D is tentatively TRBD1 or TRBD2 (5 bases each). The CDR3 length is 18 residues. In germline, CDR1 is SGHVS, CDR2 FQNEAQ. V gave up 2 bases and J gave up 0 bases, with 16 bases separating them.

This sequence joins TRBV5-1 and TRBJ1-2, with D hard to call. The CDR3 is 14 residues long. Between the trimmed V and J ends, which lost 0 bases and 4 bases, there was a span of 10 bases. Germline assignment: CDR1 SGHRS and CDR2 YFSETQ. CDR3 sequence: CASSLGASSYGYTF. The CDR3 coding sequence is TGCGCCAGCAGCTTGGGGGCATCCAGCTATGGCTACACCTTC.